The present entry profiles one T cell receptor beta chain with its context. The antigen remains unidentified. The sample originates from a study of PD-1 blockade in classical Hodgkin lymphoma. Study-level results: With CD4+ cells, TCR diversity rose significantly by C4D1, but not with CD8+ cells. Baseline TCR diversity was reportedly lower in newly diagnosed patients than in healthy donors. It was reported as lower still in relapsed/refractory patients. Nivolumab initiation under 1 year post-ASCT meant exclusion.

Unmatched junction bases numbered 10, after V lost 11 bases and J lost 14 bases. The CDR3 is 11 residues long. The germline gives CDR1 SGHVS, CDR2 FQNEAQ. TCRdb keeps only in-frame clones here, not all; method: immunoSEQ multiplex PCR. Of some 90,000 clones detected, nearly 95% appear once; the ten largest clones hold less than 3%. Each and every patient relapsed after autologous stem cell transplantation, and patients got differing brentuximab vedotin exposure. Sequencing was performed on peripheral blood mononuclear cells (PBMCs), taken before the second cycle of nivolumab. The chain carries TRBV7-8 and TRBJ2-1; 9 bases are shared with TRBD2. The sequence was collected from a human donor with classical Hodgkin lymphoma. CDR3 protein: CAYTSGPLKFF. The DNA for the CDR3 is TGTGCCTACACTAGCGGGCCCCTTAAGTTCTTC.